The sequence of this T cell receptor (beta chain) was determined in a study of cytomegalovirus exposure and HLA in healthy donors. The CDR3 is 13 amino acids. Trimming cost V 1 base and J 5 bases; bases outside gene matches: 1. Germline CDR1 reads SNHLY; CDR2 reads FYNNEI. Study-wide results and limits: Overall, 164 TCR beta chains were annotated as cytomegalovirus-associated. Accounts indicate the classifier identified cytomegalovirus status with strong specificity and sensitivity.

Profiled with immunoSEQ multiplex PCR; TCRdb holds only in-frame clones, not every one. The data contain approximately 190,000 clones, 65% to 90% of them singletons. About this clone itself: Its target is unknown.

This chain connects TRBV2 to TRBJ2-5; 7 nucleotides agree with TRBD2. This receptor was taken from a woman aged 25 to 39 in good health and CMV-seropositive. The specimen sequenced was PBMCs. The CDR3: CASSEGGGETQYF. The DNA of the CDR3 is TGTGCCAGCAGTGAAGGGGGAGGGGAGACCCAGTACTTC. Full variable domain (missing parts from reference TRBV2 and TRBJ2-5): EPEVTQTPSHQVTQMGQEVILRCVPISNHLYFYWYRQILGQKVEFLVSFYNNEISEKSEIFDDQFSVERPDGSNFTLKIRSTKLEDSAMYFCASSEGGGETQYFGPGTRLLVL.